The rows below give T cell receptor beta chains drawn from one sample of a study of blood T cell repertoires in COVID-19. Repertoires were generated with immunoSEQ multiplex PCR, while TCRdb's copy carries only in-frame clones and drops some. Counted here are about 190,000 clones, around 89% occurring once; the ten biggest clones make up 4% to 5%. The specimen was peripheral blood. The source of these receptors is a human donor in a cohort sampled during active COVID-19. Both conserved end residues are part of each CDR3. D genes are given only for firm matches. Size values are once, few and many counts, or a class for expanded clones, and some rows have none.

d_gene,abundance,v_gene,j_gene,CDR3nt,CDR3aa
NA,NA,TRBV5-1,TRBJ1-1,TGCGCCAGCAGCTTGCCCAGGGTGAACACTGAAGCTTTCTTT,CASSLPRVNTEAFF
NA,NA,TRBV10-3,TRBJ2-1,TGTGCCATCAGCTTTAACAATGAGCAGTTCTTC,CAISFNNEQFF
TRBD1,NA,TRBV7-9,TRBJ2-7,TGTGCCAGCAGGTCACCCGGGACAGGGGCCTACGAGCAGTACTTC,CASRSPGTGAYEQYF
TRBD1,NA,TRBV10-3,TRBJ1-5,TGTGCCATCAGTGAGGACAGGGGTGGTCAGCCCCAGCATTTT,CAISEDRGGQPQHF
TRBD1,NA,TRBV2,TRBJ2-7,TGTGCCAGCAGCTCTCGGACAGGTGGGGCCTACGAGCAGTACTTC,CASSSRTGGAYEQYF
NA,NA,TRBV5-6,TRBJ1-1,TGTGCCAGCAGCTTTCCGGGTACACTGAACACTGAAGCTTTCTTT,CASSFPGTLNTEAFF
TRBD2,NA,TRBV27,TRBJ2-1,TGTGCCACTGGACTAGCGTACTACAATGAGCAGTTCTTC,CATGLAYYNEQFF
TRBD2,NA,TRBV5-1,TRBJ2-2,TGCGCCAGCAGCCCGGGACTAGCGGGATTCACCGGGGAGCTGTTTTTT,CASSPGLAGFTGELFF
TRBD2,NA,TRBV11-2,TRBJ2-1,TGTGCCAGCAGCTGGCGCTCTAGCGGGAGGAATTACAATGAGCAGTTCTTC,CASSWRSSGRNYNEQFF
NA,NA,TRBV4-1,TRBJ2-2,TGCGCCAGCAGCCAATCCGGCACCGGGGAGCTGTTTTTT,CASSQSGTGELFF
TRBD1,NA,TRBV15,TRBJ1-2,TGTGCCACCAGCATAGGACAGGGTAACTATGGCTACACCTTC,CATSIGQGNYGYTF
TRBD1,NA,TRBV3-1/TRBV3-2,TRBJ2-1,TGTGCCAGCAGCCAGGTAGACAGGGACAATGAGCAGTTCTTC,CASSQVDRDNEQFF
TRBD1,NA,TRBV2,TRBJ1-2,TGTGCCAGCAGTGGACAGGGTTGGTATGGCTACACCTTC,CASSGQGWYGYTF
NA,NA,TRBV18,TRBJ2-7,TGTGCCAGCTCACCGAGGGAAGGAGGCGAGCAGTACTTC,CASSPREGGEQYF
NA,NA,TRBV3-1/TRBV3-2,TRBJ1-2,TGTGCCAGCAGCCCCCCGGGGAGGGACGGCTACACCTTC,CASSPPGRDGYTF
NA,NA,TRBV30,TRBJ1-3,TGTGCCTCGAGGAGCTCTGGAAACACCATATATTTT,CASRSSGNTIYF
NA,NA,TRBV14,TRBJ2-7,TGTGCCAGCAGCCACCTGCGGGACAGAGCCTACGAGCAGTACTTC,CASSHLRDRAYEQYF
TRBD1,NA,TRBV12-5,TRBJ1-4,TGTGCTAGTGGTTTGCACGGGACAGCCGAAAAACTGTTTTTT,CASGLHGTAEKLFF
NA,NA,TRBV3-1/TRBV3-2,TRBJ2-1,TGTGCCAGCAGCCAAGAGATGAGCTCCTACAATGAGCAGTTCTTC,CASSQEMSSYNEQFF
TRBD1,NA,TRBV11-2,TRBJ2-7,TGTGCCAGCAGCTTTACGGGACAGGGCTTATACGAGCAGTACTTC,CASSFTGQGLYEQYF
NA,NA,TRBV28,TRBJ1-1,TGTGCCAGCAGTTCCCCGGGGGGGCAAATGAACACTGAAGCTTTCTTT,CASSSPGGQMNTEAFF
TRBD2,NA,TRBV5-4,TRBJ2-3,TGTGCCAGCAGCCCTCCCGATAGCGGGAGTGCTGCAGATACGCAGTATTTT,CASSPPDSGSAADTQYF
TRBD1,once,TRBV12-3/TRBV12-4,TRBJ1-2,TGTGCCAGCAGTTTTAGGGACAGGCTGGGCTACACCTTC,CASSFRDRLGYTF
NA,NA,TRBV7-9,TRBJ1-2,TGTGCCAGCAGCTTAGGGGGGAGGGGCACCTTC,CASSLGGRGTF
TRBD2,NA,TRBV11-2,TRBJ2-3,TGTGCCAGCAGCTTAGGAGCGGGGGGGCCCACAGATACGCAGTATTTT,CASSLGAGGPTDTQYF
NA,NA,TRBV5-1,TRBJ1-1,TGCGCCAGCAGCCCCCACCGGATGCGGGACACTGAAGCTTTCTTT,CASSPHRMRDTEAFF
TRBD2,NA,TRBV18,TRBJ2-1,TGTGCCAGCTCACCGTGGACTAGCGGGTTCTACAATGAGCAGTTCTTC,CASSPWTSGFYNEQFF
NA,once,TRBV5-1,TRBJ2-7,TGCGCCAGCAGCTTGAAATCCTTCGACGAGCAGTACTTC,CASSLKSFDEQYF
TRBD1,NA,TRBV5-1,TRBJ2-7,TGCGCCAGCAGCGTGGGACGACAGGGGAATGGCTACGAGCAGTACTTC,CASSVGRQGNGYEQYF
TRBD2,NA,TRBV6-2/TRBV6-3,TRBJ2-7,TGTGCCAGCAGTTACCCGAGGGAGGGGCCCTACGAGCAGTACTTC,CASSYPREGPYEQYF
TRBD2,NA,TRBV5-4,TRBJ2-1,TGTGCCAGCAGCTTACCCGGGACTAGCGGGAGTGATGAGCAGTTCTTC,CASSLPGTSGSDEQFF
TRBD1,NA,TRBV29-1,TRBJ2-5,TGCAGCGTTGATCAAATCAAGGGGACAGGGGTTGTCGCGACCCAGTACTTC,CSVDQIKGTGVVATQYF
NA,few,TRBV28,TRBJ1-6,TGTGCCAGCGGGAGTGATAATTCACCCCTCCACTTT,CASGSDNSPLHF
NA,NA,TRBV2,TRBJ1-2,TGTGCCAGCAGTTCGGGGGGAGTGAATGGCTACACCTTC,CASSSGGVNGYTF
TRBD1,NA,TRBV19,TRBJ1-2,TGTGCCAGTTCCCGACAGGGAAACTATGGCTACACCTTC,CASSRQGNYGYTF
TRBD2,NA,TRBV7-8,TRBJ2-7,TGTGCCAGCAGCTTCCCGGGACTAGCGGGATCCAACGAGCAGTACTTC,CASSFPGLAGSNEQYF
NA,NA,TRBV5-1,TRBJ2-2,TGCGCCAGCAGCTTGGGGGGACTGGTCACCGGGGAGCTGTTTTTT,CASSLGGLVTGELFF
NA,NA,TRBV18,TRBJ1-2,TGTGCCAGCTCACCAACCCTTTCCGGGGATGGGAACTATGGCTACACCTTC,CASSPTLSGDGNYGYTF
NA,NA,TRBV5-1,TRBJ2-7,TGCGCCAGCAGGGCCGGGTCCGAGTACGAGCAGTACTTC,CASRAGSEYEQYF
NA,NA,TRBV12-3/TRBV12-4,TRBJ2-3,TGTGCCAGCAGTTTCCCTGTAGATACGCAGTATTTT,CASSFPVDTQYF
TRBD2,NA,TRBV3-1/TRBV3-2,TRBJ2-2,TGTGCCAGCAACTCGGGGGGTAGCGGGAGTACCACCGGGGAGCTGTTTTTT,CASNSGGSGSTTGELFF
TRBD1,NA,TRBV18,TRBJ1-1,TGTGCCAGCTCATACATCAGGGGGACTGAAGCTTTCTTT,CASSYIRGTEAFF
TRBD1,NA,TRBV7-9,TRBJ1-1,TGTGCCAGCAGCCCAAAAGGGACAGGCACTGAAGCTTTCTTT,CASSPKGTGTEAFF